This T cell receptor beta chain stems from a study of T cells in localized non-small cell lung cancer. Study-wide points: Tumor samples were not multi-region, leaving intratumor heterogeneity unexcluded. Detection in adjacent lung was observed for a median 57 of the top 100 tumor clones. Tumor showed lower T cell clonality than uninvolved adjacent lung, where it was highest. Higher T cell density in the blood was associated with longer overall survival, whereas higher adjacent-lung clonality associated with shorter survival.

Sequencing was performed with immunoSEQ multiplex PCR; in TCRdb, only in-frame clones are kept and a portion is missing. The sample carries 30,000 to 35,000 clones, about 91% recorded once. A remark on this clone: Its specificity is not known.

The germline gives CDR1 MDHEN, CDR2 SYDVKM. Germline trimming cut 10 bases from V and 6 bases from J; bases unmatched to any gene: 9. There are 14 residues in the CDR3. This clonotype was obtained from a female donor older than 55 with stage II lung adenocarcinoma. The specimen was peripheral blood mononuclear cells, collected before any cancer treatment. This sequence joins TRBV28 and TRBJ2-1; TRBD1 aligns across 10 bases. The CDR3 coding sequence is TGTGCCACCCGACCGGGACAGGGGATCAATGAGCAGTTCTTC. Encoded protein: CATRPGQGINEQFF.